The present T cell receptor beta chain was sequenced within a study of shared clonotypes between healthy human individuals (dated by TCRdb to about 2020). Notes on the research overall: Three men and a couple of women, aged 18 to 49 years, made up the cohort. For each donor, CD4 naive and CD4 memory were each run on three plates, CD8 naive on two plates, and CD8 memory on one plate. Libraries were prepared and TCR repertoires were sequenced by different laboratories using diverse techniques, in order to increase sequencing depth and limit assay-specific biases. Blood TCR repertoires of four to six healthy adults were deeply sequenced to estimate repertoire size and the extent of clonotype sharing between individuals. Between about 0.9 and 9 billion PBMCs per donor were obtained by leukapheresis.

The donors were healthy, HIV-negative adults with no recently reported acute infections or vaccinations. Only Caucasian adults living in Nashville, Tennessee, USA were represented among the donors. CD4+ T cells were enriched by magnetic negative selection; naive cells were then positively selected on CD45RA, and the negative fraction formed the memory subset. After blood collection by leukapheresis, PBMCs were isolated using Ficoll-Histopaque density gradient centrifugation and then cryopreserved in the vapor phase of liquid nitrogen. Purity and quantity of every magnetically sorted T cell population were checked by analytical flow cytometry. Each sorted fraction had its genomic DNA isolated and then quantified by UV absorbance on a Nanodrop 2000c. What the work shows at the level of the full study, not this receptor alone: Based on pairwise subsampling, the degree of clonotype sharing among donors was expected to be affected by sequencing depth. When a handful of donors were compared, the shared fraction of clonotypes was about 5.4% for naive CD4, more than 3% for naive CD8, 2.3% for memory CD4, and 0.4% for memory CD8. The small number of donors limited the genetic and exposure-history diversity represented. Clonotypes shared by all four sorted-subset donors showed higher generation probabilities than non-shared clonotypes. Rarefaction of sorted-subset datasets indicated incomplete sequencing despite the large sequencing depth. Only blood was sampled, and tissue TCR repertoires likely differ from those in blood. Estimated clonotype richness was generally larger for naive than for memory subsets.

TCR CDR3 regions were amplified from genomic DNA by multiplex PCR using the deep immunoSEQ assay. Genomic DNA extracted from each cell subset was distributed evenly over all wells of several immunoSEQ 96-well plates, and each plate served as one replicate. For sorted subsets, 200 to 250 ng of genomic DNA, equivalent to 30,000 or so T cell genomes, went into each replicate PCR. The purified libraries were quantified using a Qubit 3.0 fluorometer, sized with a Bioanalyzer 2100, and then quantified again using the KAPA Library Quantification kit. A separate single-read 150-cycle Illumina NextSeq 550 flow cell was used to sequence each immunoSEQ 96-well plate. In the authors' own workflow: Because only junctional sequences without quality scores were contained in the immunoSEQ output, filtering matching that applied to full-length reads could not be performed. To assign V/J genes and CDR3, sequences were annotated against IMGT germline references using PyIR, a Python wrapper for IgBLAST v1.9. Reads were removed for weak V/J assignments (E-value above 1e-6), missing CDR3, stop codons, out-of-frame junctions, or ambiguous translated residues. A V3J clonotype was defined by an identical inferred V gene, J gene, and CDR3 amino acid sequence. Percentage overlap between repertoires was computed as shared unique clonotypes divided by the size of the smaller repertoire. RTK rarefaction, the Chao1 estimator, and Recon v2.1 estimates of unobserved clonotypes were used to assess repertoire richness. Generation probabilities were computed with OLGA for all TCRbeta clonotypes obtained by the gDNA method from several donors. TCRdb took over this immuneACCESS table, retaining in-frame rearrangements with V and J assigned. Such tables are incomplete; in checked studies, under half of the missing clones stem from an unresolved V gene, and the remainder is unexplained. The V and J calls and clone size are taken from that table; D and trimming were inferred from the DNA. The sample data list roughly 2.5 million clones, and just over 90% of these were observed just once. Around 0.15% of the sample is held by the ten biggest clonotypes.

Cut back by 0 bases and 5 bases, the V and J ends lie 11 bases apart. According to the germline V gene, CDR1 reads LGHNA and CDR2 reads YSLEER. Reading from cysteine to phenylalanine, the CDR3 counts 14 amino acids. Of the read, only the CDR3 DNA is kept; its 42 bases are in frame from base 1. A note on this clone: It lacks a known antigen. There are no base qualities to consult, and no much larger clone falls within one base.

This sequence was found in a man between 18 and 29 years old in good health. The rearranged chain carries TRBV4-3 and TRBJ2-7; no D gene is confidently identified. Sequenced: naive CD4+ T cells sorted from blood. The sample's cell subset or site label is to be understood as: CD45RA+ positively selected. The encoded CDR3 is CASSQDLPGHEQYF. The DNA reads TGCGCCAGCAGCCAAGACCTCCCAGGCCACGAGCAGTACTTC.